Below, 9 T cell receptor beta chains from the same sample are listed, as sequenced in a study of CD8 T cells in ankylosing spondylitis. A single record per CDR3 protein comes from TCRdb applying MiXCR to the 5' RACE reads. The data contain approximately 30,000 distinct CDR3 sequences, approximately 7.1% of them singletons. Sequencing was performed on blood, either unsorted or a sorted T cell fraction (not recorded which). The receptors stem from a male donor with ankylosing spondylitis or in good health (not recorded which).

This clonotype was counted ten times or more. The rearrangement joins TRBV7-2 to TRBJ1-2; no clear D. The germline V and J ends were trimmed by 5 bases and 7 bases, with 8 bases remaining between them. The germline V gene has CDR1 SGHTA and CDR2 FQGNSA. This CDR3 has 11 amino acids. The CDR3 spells CASSDHAGYTF. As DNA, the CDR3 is TGTGCCAGCAGCGACCACGCTGGCTACACCTTC.

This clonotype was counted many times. CDR3 amino acids: CAISGQAGKNTEAFF. The CDR3 nucleotides are TGTGCCATCAGTGGACAGGCGGGCAAGAACACTGAAGCTTTCTTT. The V gene is TRBV10-3, the J gene TRBJ1-1; a possible D gene is TRBD1 (6 bases). CDR3 length: 15 residues. The germline V and J ends were trimmed by 4 bases and 1 base, with 13 bases remaining between them. Germline CDR1 is ENHRY and CDR2 is SYGVKD.

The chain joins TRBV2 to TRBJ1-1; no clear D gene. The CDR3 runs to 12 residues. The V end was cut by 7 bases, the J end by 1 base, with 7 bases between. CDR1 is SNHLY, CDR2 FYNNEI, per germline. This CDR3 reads CASTYRNTEAFF. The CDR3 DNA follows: TGTGCCAGCACCTACAGGAACACTGAAGCTTTCTTT.

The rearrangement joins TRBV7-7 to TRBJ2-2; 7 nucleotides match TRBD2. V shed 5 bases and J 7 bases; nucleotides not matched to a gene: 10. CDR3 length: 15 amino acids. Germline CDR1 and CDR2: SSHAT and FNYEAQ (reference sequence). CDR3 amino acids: CASSPAREFVGELFF. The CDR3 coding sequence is TGTGCCAGCAGCCCTGCGCGGGAGTTCGTCGGGGAGCTGTTTTTT.

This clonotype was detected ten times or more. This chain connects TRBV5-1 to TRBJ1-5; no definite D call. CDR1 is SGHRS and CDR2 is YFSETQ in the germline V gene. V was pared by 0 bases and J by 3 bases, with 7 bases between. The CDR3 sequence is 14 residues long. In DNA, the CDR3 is TGCGCCAGCAGCTTGGAGGGAAACAATCAGCCCCAGCATTTT. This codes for CASSLEGNNQPQHF.

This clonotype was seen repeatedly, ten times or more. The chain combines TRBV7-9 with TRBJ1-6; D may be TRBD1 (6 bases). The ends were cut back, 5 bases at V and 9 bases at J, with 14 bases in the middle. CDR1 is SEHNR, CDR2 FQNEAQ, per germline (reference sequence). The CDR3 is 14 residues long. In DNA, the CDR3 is TGTGCCAGCAGCCCGCCCCGGGGGCGTTCACCCCTCCACTTT. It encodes CASSPPRGRSPLHF.

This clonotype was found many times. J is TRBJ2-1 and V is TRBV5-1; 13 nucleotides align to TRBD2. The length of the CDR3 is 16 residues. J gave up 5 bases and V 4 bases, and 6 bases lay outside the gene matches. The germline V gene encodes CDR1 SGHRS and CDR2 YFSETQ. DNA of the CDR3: TGCGCCAGCAGCACTAGACTAGCGGGAGGTAACAATGAGCAGTTCTTC. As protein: CASSTRLAGGNNEQFF. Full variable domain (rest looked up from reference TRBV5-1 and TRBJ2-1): KAGVTQTPRYLIKTRGQQVTLSCSPISGHRSVSWYQQTPGQGLQFLFEYFSETQRNKGNFPGRFSGRQFSNSRSEMNVSTLELGDSALYLCASSTRLAGGNNEQFFGPGTRLTVL.

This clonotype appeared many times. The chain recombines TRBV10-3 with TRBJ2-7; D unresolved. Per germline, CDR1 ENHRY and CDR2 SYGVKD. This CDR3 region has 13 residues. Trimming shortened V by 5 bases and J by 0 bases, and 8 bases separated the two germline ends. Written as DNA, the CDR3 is TGTGCCATCAGTCATCAAACCTCCTACGAGCAGTACTTC. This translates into CAISHQTSYEQYF.

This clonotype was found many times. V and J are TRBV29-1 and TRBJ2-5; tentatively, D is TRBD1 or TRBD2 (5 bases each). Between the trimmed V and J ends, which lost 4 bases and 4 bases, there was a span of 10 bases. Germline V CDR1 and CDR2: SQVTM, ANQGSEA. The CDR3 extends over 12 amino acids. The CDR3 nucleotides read TGCAGCGTTGCTGACAGCGGAGAGACCCAGTACTTC. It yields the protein CSVADSGETQYF.